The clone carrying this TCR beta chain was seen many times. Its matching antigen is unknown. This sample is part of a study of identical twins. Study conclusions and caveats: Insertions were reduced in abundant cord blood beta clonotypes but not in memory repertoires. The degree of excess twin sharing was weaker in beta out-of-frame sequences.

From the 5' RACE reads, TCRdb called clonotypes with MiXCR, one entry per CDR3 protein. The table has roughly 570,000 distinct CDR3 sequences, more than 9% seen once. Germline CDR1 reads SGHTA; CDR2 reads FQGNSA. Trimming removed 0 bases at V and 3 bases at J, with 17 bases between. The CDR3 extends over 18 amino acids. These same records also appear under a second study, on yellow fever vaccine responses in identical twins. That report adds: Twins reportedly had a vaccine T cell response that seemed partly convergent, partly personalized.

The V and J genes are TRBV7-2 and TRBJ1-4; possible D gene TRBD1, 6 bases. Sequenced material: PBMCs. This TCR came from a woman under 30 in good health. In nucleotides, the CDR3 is TGTGCCAGCAGCTTAGCGAGTTCAGGGGATCTATCTAATGAAAAACTGTTTTTT. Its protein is CASSLASSGDLSNEKLFF.